These 32 T cell receptor beta chains came from one sample sequenced in a study of blood T cell repertoires in COVID-19. The protocol was immunoSEQ multiplex PCR, while the TCRdb copy is restricted to in-frame clones and leaves out a portion. The repertoire holds about 34,000 clones, about 93% seen once, with 5.2% in the top ten. The sequencing input was peripheral blood. The receptors come from a human donor in a cohort sampled during active COVID-19.

V and J are TRBV27 and TRBJ2-7, with D maybe TRBD1 (6 bases). Germline CDR1 reads MNHEY; CDR2 reads SMNVEV (reference sequence). Trimming pared 5 bases from V and 0 bases from J, leaving 11 bases between. The CDR3 is made up of 14 amino acids. DNA of the CDR3: TGTGCCAGCAGTAACCGGGACAACTCCTACGAGCAGTACTTC. Amino acid sequence: CASSNRDNSYEQYF.

The chain recombines TRBV7-9 with TRBJ2-7, with a tentative D call TRBD1 (6 bases). This CDR3 region has 12 residues. With 5 bases removed from V and 3 bases from J, the gap between germline ends came to 8 bases. In germline, CDR1 is SEHNR, CDR2 FQNEAQ (reference sequence). In DNA, the CDR3 is TGTGCCAGCAGCCACAGGGACTACGAGCAGTACTTC. Protein product: CASSHRDYEQYF. Combining the CDR3 with reference TRBV7-9 and TRBJ2-7 gives the whole variable domain DTGVSQNPRHKITKRGQNVTFRCDPISEHNRLYWYRQTLGQGPEFLTYFQNEAQLEKSRLLSDRFSAERPKGSFSTLEIQRTEQGDSAMYLCASSHRDYEQYFGPGTRLTVT.

This chain joins TRBV4-1 and TRBJ1-1; 9 bases match TRBD1. V was clipped by 2 bases and J by 6 bases; unmatched bases: 7. CDR1 and CDR2 from the germline V gene are MGHRA and YSYEKL. The CDR3 covers 15 residues. The CDR3, as DNA: TGCGCCAGCAGCCAATTTGGACAGGGGAGTGCTGAAGCTTTCTTT. This codes for CASSQFGQGSAEAFF.

The chain links TRBV6-6 to TRBJ2-7, with 7 bases aligning to TRBD2. From germline, CDR1 is MNHNY and CDR2 SVGAGI (reference sequence). After removal of 0 bases from V and 1 base from J, the junction contained 6 bases not matched to a gene. This CDR3 comprises 16 residues. The CDR3 sequence is CASSYSKGLPSYEQYF. CDR3 DNA: TGTGCCAGCAGTTACTCGAAGGGACTACCTTCCTACGAGCAGTACTTC.

This chain joins TRBV27 and TRBJ1-2; 8 nucleotides agree with TRBD1. V lost 4 bases, J lost 6 bases, and 10 bases stayed unmatched. This CDR3 is 15 amino acids long. The germline V gene has CDR1 MNHEY and CDR2 SMNVEV (reference sequence). The CDR3 coding sequence is TGTGCCAGCAGTTACACTATGGACAGGGCGGATGGCTACACCTTC. Its translation is CASSYTMDRADGYTF.

This sequence joins TRBV5-6 and TRBJ2-7; 7 bases map to TRBD1. J was trimmed by 3 bases and V by 1 base; bases with no gene match: 7. The germline gives CDR1 SGHDT, CDR2 YYEEEE. The CDR3 has 15 amino acids. The CDR3 sequence is CASSLTGDIFYEQYF. CDR3 DNA sequence: TGTGCCAGCAGCTTGACAGGGGATATATTCTACGAGCAGTACTTC.

This chain joins TRBV7-3 and TRBJ1-1; 9 nucleotides align to TRBD1. CDR1 is SGHTA and CDR2 is FQGTGA in the germline V gene. V was pared by 5 bases and J by 5 bases, with 6 bases of the junction left unmatched. There are 14 residues in the CDR3. In DNA form, the CDR3 reads TGTGCCAGCAGCGCGGACAGGGGTAGGACTGAAGCTTTCTTT. It encodes CASSADRGRTEAFF.

J is TRBJ2-7 and V is TRBV6-5, with D tentatively TRBD2 (6 bases). Germline V gene lookup returns CDR1 MNHEY and CDR2 SVGAGI. The V end was cut by 2 bases, the J end by 5 bases, with 16 bases between. The CDR3 contains 15 residues. The CDR3 nucleotides are TGTGCCAGCAGTTACCTTCCGCCAGCGGGTCACGAGCAGTACTTC. It translates to CASSYLPPAGHEQYF.

The J gene is TRBJ1-2, the V gene TRBV9; D call uncertain. CDR1 is SGDLS, CDR2 YYNGEE, per germline. The CDR3 length is 16 residues. V was trimmed by 0 bases and J by 5 bases, leaving 17 bases between them. CDR3 DNA: TGTGCCAGCAGCGTAGCCGAGCGGGAGAGTAATTATGGCTACACCTTC. Protein product: CASSVAERESNYGYTF. Combining the CDR3 with reference TRBV9 and TRBJ1-2 gives the whole variable domain DSGVTQTPKHLITATGQRVTLRCSPRSGDLSVYWYQQSLDQGLQFLIQYYNGEERAKGNILERFSAQQFPDLHSELNLSSLELGDSALYFCASSVAERESNYGYTFGSGTRLTVV.

V is TRBV28 and J is TRBJ2-7; D gene unclear. The CDR3 extends over 15 amino acids. The ends were cut back, 7 bases at V and 0 bases at J, with 16 bases in the middle. Germline V gene sequence: CDR1 MDHEN, CDR2 SYDVKM. The CDR3, as DNA: TGTGCCAGCACCGCGCTCGTACCGTACTCCTACGAGCAGTACTTC. This translates into CASTALVPYSYEQYF. Full variable domain (missing parts from reference TRBV28 and TRBJ2-7): DVKVTQSSRYLVKRTGEKVFLECVQDMDHENMFWYRQDPGLGLRLIYFSYDVKMKEKGDIPEGYSVSREKKERFSLILESASTNQTSMYLCASTALVPYSYEQYFGPGTRLTVT.

The V call is TRBV27, the J call TRBJ2-4; no firm D call. CDR3 size: 14 residues. V dropped 5 bases and J dropped 0 bases, with 8 bases sitting between them. Germline lookup yields CDR1 MNHEY and CDR2 SMNVEV (reference sequence). The CDR3 nucleotides are TGTGCCAGCAGTCCAAGCTTAGCCAAAAACATTCAGTACTTC. It encodes CASSPSLAKNIQYF.

The V and J genes are TRBV6-5 and TRBJ1-5; TRBD1 matches at 8 bases. Trimming at V came to 6 bases and at J to 7 bases, leaving 8 bases not matched to a gene. Germline V gene sequence: CDR1 MNHEY, CDR2 SVGAGI. The CDR3 totals 14 residues. CDR3 coding DNA: TGTGCCAGCAGCCTTGGACAGGGAGGCCAGCCCCAGCATTTT. Translation gives CASSLGQGGQPQHF.

The chain carries TRBV12-5 and TRBJ2-7; TRBD2 matches 14 bases. J was trimmed by 4 bases and V by 5 bases; bases with no gene match: 7. The CDR3 is 16 residues long. Germline V gives CDR1 LGHNT, CDR2 FRNRAP. The CDR3, as DNA: TGTGCTAGTGGTCCCCGGGGACTAGCGGGAGAGTACGAGCAGTACTTC. It codes for CASGPRGLAGEYEQYF.

This chain links TRBV5-1 with TRBJ2-1; 7 bases align to TRBD1. Germline CDR1 is SGHRS and CDR2 is YFSETQ. The length of the CDR3 is 13 residues. After removal of 3 bases from V and 6 bases from J, the junction contained 3 bases not matched to a gene. The CDR3 nucleotides are TGCGCCAGCAGCTGGTACAGGGGCAATGAGCAGTTCTTC. This sequence encodes CASSWYRGNEQFF. Together with reference TRBV5-1 and TRBJ2-1, the CDR3 gives the full variable domain: KAGVTQTPRYLIKTRGQQVTLSCSPISGHRSVSWYQQTPGQGLQFLFEYFSETQRNKGNFPGRFSGRQFSNSRSEMNVSTLELGDSALYLCASSWYRGNEQFFGPGTRLTVL.

The chain has TRBV6-9 and TRBJ1-5, with D maybe TRBD1 (5 bases). V was pared by 7 bases and J by 5 bases, with 12 bases between. This CDR3 region has 13 residues. In germline, CDR1 is MNHGY, CDR2 SVAAGI. The CDR3 is CASIGGYDQPQHF. DNA of the CDR3: TGTGCCAGCATCGGGGGATACGATCAGCCCCAGCATTTT.

This rearrangement joins TRBV7-8 to TRBJ2-5, with 7 bases that match TRBD1. Losses at the gene ends were 4 bases for V and 5 bases for J; bases not matched to a gene: 7. CDR1 is SGHVS, CDR2 FQNEAQ, per germline. This CDR3 is built from 14 residues. The CDR3 protein is CASSYRQGTETQYF. The CDR3 nucleotides are TGTGCCAGCAGCTACCGACAGGGCACGGAGACCCAGTACTTC.

The chain links TRBV9 to TRBJ1-1; perhaps TRBD1 as D (6 bases). The germline V gene encodes CDR1 SGDLS and CDR2 YYNGEE. The V gene lost 0 bases and the J gene lost 0 bases, with 12 bases spanning the gap. The CDR3 is made up of 16 amino acids. CDR3 loop: CASSVAPGTMNTEAFF. CDR3 sequence (DNA): TGTGCCAGCAGCGTAGCTCCCGGGACAATGAACACTGAAGCTTTCTTT.

This sequence joins TRBV3-1 (or the pseudogene TRBV3-2) and TRBJ2-7, with TRBD2 as a possible D gene (5 bases). The V end was cut by 5 bases, the J end by 7 bases, with 15 bases between. The length of the CDR3 is 13 residues. Looked up from germline, CDR1 is LGHDT and CDR2 is YNNKEL (reference sequence). Here the CDR3 DNA reads TGTGCCAGCAGCTCCAGAGGGATATGGGAGCAGTACTTC. Translating gives CASSSRGIWEQYF.

CDR3 protein: CSVEGPTYEQYF. In DNA form, the CDR3 reads TGCAGCGTAGAGGGTCCTACTTACGAGCAGTACTTC. The chain is built from TRBV29-1 and TRBJ2-7; possibly TRBD2 for D (5 bases). Germline-derived CDR1 and CDR2 are SQVTM and ANQGSEA. This CDR3 has 12 residues. The V and J ends lost 6 bases and 4 bases respectively, with 13 bases between them.

The chain recombines TRBV5-3 with TRBJ1-1; D is ambiguous. TRBV5-3 is recorded as an ORF, its role being uncertain. V was cut by 7 bases and J by 6 bases, with 10 bases left in between. CDR3 size: 11 residues. The CDR3 DNA is TGTGCCAGATCCCATGGGCCTGAAGCTTTCTTT. It encodes CARSHGPEAFF.

The chain couples TRBV6-5 to TRBJ2-1; possible D gene TRBD1, 6 bases. Germline values: CDR1 MNHEY, CDR2 SVGAGI. With 3 bases removed from V and 4 bases from J, the gap between germline ends came to 13 bases. The CDR3 is 15 residues long. The CDR3 loop is CASSYGQSNYNEQFF. The CDR3 coding sequence is TGTGCCAGCAGTTATGGACAGTCTAATTACAATGAGCAGTTCTTC.

The V and J genes are TRBV19 and TRBJ1-1, with unresolved D. This CDR3 is built from 13 residues. Looked up from germline, CDR1 is LNHDA and CDR2 is SQIVND (reference sequence). The V and J ends lost 5 bases and 1 base respectively, with 8 bases between them. CDR3 sequence reads: CASSLPGNTEAFF. CDR3 nucleotides: TGTGCCAGTAGTTTACCGGGGAACACTGAAGCTTTCTTT.

The J gene is TRBJ2-3, the V gene TRBV6-1; 13 bases are shared with TRBD2. The CDR3 length is 20 residues. With V trimmed by 3 bases and J by 3 bases, 15 bases remained unmatched. CDR1 is MNHNS and CDR2 is SASEGT in the germline V gene. In DNA form, the CDR3 reads TGTGCCAGCAGTGATTTCTTACTAGCGGGGGGGCAGTTCTTGACAGATACGCAGTATTTT. This translates into CASSDFLLAGGQFLTDTQYF.

The J gene is TRBJ1-4, the V gene TRBV4-1; 8 bases fit TRBD1. The trim removed 4 bases at V and 3 bases at J, leaving 7 bases unmatched. This CDR3 region has 16 residues. In germline, CDR1 is MGHRA, CDR2 YSYEKL. CDR3 loop: CASSRLRTGSNEKLFF. CDR3 DNA sequence: TGCGCCAGCAGCCGACTAAGGACAGGGTCTAATGAAAAACTGTTTTTT.

J is TRBJ2-1 and V is TRBV15; TRBD1 aligns across 10 bases. V trimming: 0 bases; J trimming: 7 bases; junction bases outside the gene matches: 3. In germline, CDR1 is LNHNV, CDR2 YYDKDF (reference sequence). The CDR3 length is 15 residues. As DNA, the CDR3 is TGTGCCACCAGCAGAGATCGGGGACAGGGGAATGAGCAGTTCTTC. Translating gives CATSRDRGQGNEQFF.

The chain links TRBV4-1 to TRBJ2-1; 7 nucleotides line up with TRBD2. The CDR3 totals 14 residues. Looked up from germline, CDR1 is MGHRA and CDR2 is YSYEKL. The junction had 9 bases not matched to a gene; V was cut back by 4 bases and J by 9 bases. The CDR3 DNA follows: TGCGCCAGCAGCCTTGGGACGGGAGGTACTGAGCAGTTCTTC. Protein: CASSLGTGGTEQFF.

This chain links TRBV7-9 with TRBJ2-7; TRBD2 might be the D (6 bases). The germline V gene encodes CDR1 SEHNR and CDR2 FQNEAQ (reference sequence). The V end lost 2 bases, the J end lost 3 bases, and 14 bases lay between the germline ends. The CDR3 spans 15 residues. The CDR3 DNA sequence: TGTGCCAGCAGCTTAACTCGGGAGAGTTACTACGAGCAGTACTTC. Translated, it gives CASSLTRESYYEQYF. The whole variable domain, remainder taken from reference TRBV7-9 and TRBJ2-7, is DTGVSQNPRHKITKRGQNVTFRCDPISEHNRLYWYRQTLGQGPEFLTYFQNEAQLEKSRLLSDRFSAERPKGSFSTLEIQRTEQGDSAMYLCASSLTRESYYEQYFGPGTRLTVT.

The CDR3 DNA reads as TGTGCTAGTGGTGCAAACAGGGGGCCGGGGACTAATGAAAAACTGTTTTTT. This codes for CASGANRGPGTNEKLFF. This chain links TRBV12-5 with TRBJ1-4; 9 nucleotides match TRBD1. The CDR3 has 17 residues. The junction had 9 bases not matched to a gene; V was cut back by 5 bases and J by 2 bases. Germline V CDR1 and CDR2: LGHNT, FRNRAP.

This clone showed up just once. The chain links TRBV2 to TRBJ1-2; D not resolved. Germline lookup yields CDR1 SNHLY and CDR2 FYNNEI. The CDR3 consists of 12 residues. V was shortened by 8 bases and J by 0 bases, with 7 bases between the two germline ends. CDR3 DNA sequence: TGTGCCAGCGGCCGATCTAACTATGGCTACACCTTC. The encoded protein is CASGRSNYGYTF.

The chain links TRBV5-6 to TRBJ1-2, with D possibly TRBD1 on 5 matching bases. The CDR3 loop spans 14 amino acids. Germline V gene sequence: CDR1 SGHDT, CDR2 YYEEEE. V was shortened by 0 bases and J by 4 bases, with 10 bases between the two germline ends. The CDR3 loop reads CASSLAQGLYGYTF. CDR3 bases: TGTGCCAGCAGCTTGGCTCAGGGTCTCTATGGCTACACCTTC.

In nucleotides, the CDR3 is TGTGCCAGCAGCTACGGACAGGGGATGGGGGAGACCCAGTACTTC. This encodes CASSYGQGMGETQYF. V and J are TRBV13 and TRBJ2-5; 9 bases are a match to TRBD1. Trimming took 4 bases from V and 5 from J; bases not matched to a gene: 8. CDR3 length equals 15 residues. CDR1 PRHDT and CDR2 FYEKMQ come from the germline V gene (reference sequence).

The chain combines TRBV11-1 with TRBJ2-1; 9 bases line up with TRBD1. The CDR3 runs 15 residues. V lost 5 bases and J lost 6; bases outside the gene matches: 8. The V gene's germline CDR1 is SGHAT and CDR2 FQDESV (reference sequence). CDR3 amino acids: CASSLRGQGINEQFF. CDR3 bases: TGTGCCAGCAGCCTGAGGGGACAGGGAATCAATGAGCAGTTCTTC.